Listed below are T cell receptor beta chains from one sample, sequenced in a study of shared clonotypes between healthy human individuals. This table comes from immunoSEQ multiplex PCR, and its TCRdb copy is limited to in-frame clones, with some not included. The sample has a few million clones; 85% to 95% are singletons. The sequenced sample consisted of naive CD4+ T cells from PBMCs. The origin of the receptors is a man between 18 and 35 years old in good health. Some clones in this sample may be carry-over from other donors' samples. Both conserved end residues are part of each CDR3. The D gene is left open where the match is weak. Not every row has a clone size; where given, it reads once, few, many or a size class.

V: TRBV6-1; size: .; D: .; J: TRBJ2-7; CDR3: CASSADSGIYEQYF; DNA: TGTGCCAGCAGCGCCGACTCAGGGATCTACGAGCAGTACTTC
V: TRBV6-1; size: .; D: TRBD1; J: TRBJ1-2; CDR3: CASRRWGQTNGYTF; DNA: TGTGCCAGCCGCAGATGGGGACAGACTAATGGCTACACCTTC
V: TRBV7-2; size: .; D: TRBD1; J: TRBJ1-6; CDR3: CASSRQGGWSPLHF; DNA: TGTGCCAGCAGCAGACAGGGGGGGTGGTCACCCCTCCACTTT
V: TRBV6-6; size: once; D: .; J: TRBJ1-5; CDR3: CASSPLKGGSNQPQHF; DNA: TGTGCCAGCAGTCCCCTTAAGGGGGGCAGCAATCAGCCCCAGCATTTT
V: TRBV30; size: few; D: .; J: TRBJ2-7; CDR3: CAWSVLYEQYF; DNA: TGTGCCTGGAGTGTACTTTACGAGCAGTACTTC
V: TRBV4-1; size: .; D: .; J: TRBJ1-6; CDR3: CASSQGGTPNAPLHF; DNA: TGCGCCAGCAGCCAAGGGGGGACGCCAAATGCACCCCTCCACTTT
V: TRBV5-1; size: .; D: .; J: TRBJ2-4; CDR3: CASSLSFLAKNIQYF; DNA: TGCGCCAGCAGCTTGTCCTTTCTAGCCAAAAACATTCAGTACTTC
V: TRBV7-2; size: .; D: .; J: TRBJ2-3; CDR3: CASSSEGPRTDTQYF; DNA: TGTGCCAGCAGTTCCGAGGGACCCAGGACAGATACGCAGTATTTT
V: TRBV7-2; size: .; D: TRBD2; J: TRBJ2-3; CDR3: CASSWSLAGVVTDTQYF; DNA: TGTGCCAGCAGCTGGAGCCTAGCGGGAGTAGTAACAGATACGCAGTATTTT
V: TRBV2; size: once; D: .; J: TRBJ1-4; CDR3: CASSVHGGDDEKLFF; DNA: TGTGCCAGCAGTGTCCATGGGGGGGATGACGAAAAACTGTTTTTT
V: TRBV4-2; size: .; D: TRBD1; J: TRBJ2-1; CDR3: CASSQERQGEQFF; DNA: TGTGCCAGCAGCCAAGAACGACAGGGTGAGCAGTTCTTC
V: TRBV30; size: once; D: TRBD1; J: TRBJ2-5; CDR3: CASSILTGGWTQYF; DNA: TGTGCCAGTTCAATCCTGACAGGGGGATGGACCCAGTACTTC
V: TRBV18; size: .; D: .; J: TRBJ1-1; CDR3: CASSPRRAITLTNTEAFF; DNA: TGTGCCAGCTCACCACGGAGGGCAATTACATTAACGAACACTGAAGCTTTCTTT
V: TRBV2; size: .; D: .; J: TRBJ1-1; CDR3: CASSQKVGTEAFF; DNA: TGTGCCAGCAGTCAAAAGGTGGGAACTGAAGCTTTCTTT
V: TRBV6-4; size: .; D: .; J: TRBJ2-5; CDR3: CASSEGIQETQYF; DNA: TGTGCCAGCAGTGAGGGTATCCAAGAGACCCAGTACTTC
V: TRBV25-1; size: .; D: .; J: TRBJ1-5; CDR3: CASSESGVQPQHF; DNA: TGTGCCAGCAGTGAATCCGGGGTTCAGCCCCAGCATTTT